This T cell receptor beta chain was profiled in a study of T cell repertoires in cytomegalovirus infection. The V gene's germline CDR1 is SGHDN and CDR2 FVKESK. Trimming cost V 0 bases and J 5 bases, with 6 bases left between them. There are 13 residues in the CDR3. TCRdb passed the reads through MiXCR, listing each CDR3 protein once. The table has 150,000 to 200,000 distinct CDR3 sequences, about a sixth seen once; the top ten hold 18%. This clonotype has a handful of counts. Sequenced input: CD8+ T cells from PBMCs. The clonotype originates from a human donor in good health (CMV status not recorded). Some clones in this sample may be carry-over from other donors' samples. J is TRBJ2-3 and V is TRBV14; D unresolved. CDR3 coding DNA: TGTGCCAGCAGCCAAGAAATTGTAGATACGCAGTATTTT. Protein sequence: CASSQEIVDTQYF.